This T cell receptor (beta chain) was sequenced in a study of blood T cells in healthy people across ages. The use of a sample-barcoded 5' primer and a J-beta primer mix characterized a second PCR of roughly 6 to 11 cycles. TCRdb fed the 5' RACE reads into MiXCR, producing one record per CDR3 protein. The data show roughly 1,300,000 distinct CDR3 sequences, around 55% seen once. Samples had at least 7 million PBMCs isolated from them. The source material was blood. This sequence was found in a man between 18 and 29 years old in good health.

The CDR3 protein is CASSQDPRTGEYAGANVLTF. Here the CDR3 DNA reads TGCGCCAGCAGCCAAGATCCACGGACAGGGGAGTATGCTGGGGCCAACGTCCTGACTTTC. This sequence joins TRBV4-1 and TRBJ2-6; the match to TRBD1 covers 9 bases. The germline V gene encodes CDR1 MGHRA and CDR2 YSYEKL. The ends lost 0 bases at V and 2 bases at J; junction bases unmatched: 11. The CDR3 has 20 amino acids.